This T cell receptor beta chain came from a study of cytomegalovirus exposure and HLA in healthy donors. Overall study results and limits: In a later analysis, TCR beta V- and J-gene trimming was associated with a missense DCLRE1C variant.

The PCR was carried out with 60 Vbeta primers and 13 Jbeta primers. Method: immunoSEQ multiplex PCR; TCRdb's copy keeps in-frame clones and lacks some. This sample yields a few hundred thousand clones, of which 80% to 90% are seen a single time; roughly 2% belongs to the top ten. This clone was detected a few times. No antigen is known for it. The receptor was isolated from a woman between 18 and 30 years old in good health and CMV-seronegative. The material sequenced was PBMCs.

The CDR3 loop reads CASSDGTFDQPQHF. The CDR3 nucleotides read TGTGCCAGCAGTGATGGGACTTTTGATCAGCCCCAGCATTTT. The chain has TRBV6-1 and TRBJ1-5, with D perhaps TRBD1 (5 bases). Trimming took 3 bases from V and 5 from J, leaving 11 bases between them. The germline gives CDR1 MNHNS, CDR2 SASEGT. This CDR3 contains 14 residues.